Below are 20 T cell receptor beta chains sequenced from a single sample in a study of early T cells in non-severe SARS-CoV-2 infection. TCRdb passed the 5' RACE reads through MiXCR, listing each CDR3 protein once. The repertoire holds around 44,000 distinct CDR3 sequences, with about 5.7% as singletons. Specimen: whole blood, collected at baseline. The receptors originated from an adult who was a healthcare worker with PCR-confirmed SARS-CoV-2 infection or an uninfected control (not recorded which).

The CDR3 is CASSLVRGGVEEQFF. CDR3 DNA: TGTGCCAGCAGCTTGGTACGTGGGGGAGTGGAAGAGCAGTTCTTC. This chain connects TRBV5-5 to TRBJ2-1, with D perhaps being TRBD1 or TRBD2 (5 bases each). V lost 0 bases and J 10 bases, leaving 17 bases between the germline ends. The CDR3 sequence is 15 residues long. Per germline, CDR1 SGHKS and CDR2 YYEKEE (reference sequence).

This chain joins TRBV6-6 and TRBJ2-7, with 8 positions matching TRBD1. The CDR3 has 15 residues. V gave up 4 bases and J gave up 5 bases; unmatched junction bases: 10. CDR1 is MNHNY and CDR2 is SVGAGI in the germline V gene (reference sequence). CDR3 amino acids: CASSLGRQGRNEQYF. In DNA, the CDR3 is TGTGCCAGCAGTTTGGGGAGACAGGGGAGGAACGAGCAGTACTTC.

This clonotype was seen repeatedly, ten times or more. The chain employs TRBV25-1 and TRBJ2-7; 7 bases line up with TRBD1. Germline V gives CDR1 MGHDK, CDR2 SYGVNS. CDR3 length equals 13 residues. The trim removed 6 bases at V and 1 base at J, leaving 3 bases unmatched. The CDR3 region has the DNA TGTGCCAGCAGAGGACAGGTTTCCTACGAGCAGTACTTC. It yields the protein CASRGQVSYEQYF.

V gene TRBV6-1 combines with J gene TRBJ2-5; 9 nucleotides align to TRBD1. The J segment lost 4 bases and the V segment lost 1 base, leaving 4 bases of the junction unmatched. CDR3 length equals 15 residues. Germline CDR1 reads MNHNS; CDR2 reads SASEGT. CDR3 sequence: CASSEDRGRAETQYF. The CDR3 coding sequence is TGTGCCAGCAGTGAAGACAGGGGGCGCGCAGAGACCCAGTACTTC.

This clonotype was seen at least ten times. The gene calls are TRBV4-2 and TRBJ2-1, with 7 bases identical to TRBD2. The CDR3 spans 15 residues. V trimming: 4 bases; J trimming: 2 bases; junction bases outside the gene matches: 5. CDR1 is LGHNA and CDR2 is YNFKEQ in the germline V gene. The CDR3, as DNA: TGTGCCAGCAGCCCTCAGGGAGGGACCTACAATGAGCAGTTCTTC. It is translated as CASSPQGGTYNEQFF.

The table lists this clonotype with many counts. The chain recombines TRBV24-1 with TRBJ2-3; 7 bases are shared with TRBD1. This CDR3 contains 14 residues. Germline V gene lookup returns CDR1 KGHDR and CDR2 SFDVKD. V dropped 7 bases and J dropped 2; count of bases not matched to a gene: 5. The CDR3 region is CATRQGQNTDTQYF. The CDR3 nucleotides are TGTGCCACCAGACAGGGACAGAACACAGATACGCAGTATTTT.

Details on this clonotype: One end of the junction is discordant with germline, which a read error may explain. The chain combines TRBV5-6 with TRBJ2-2, with a tentative D call TRBD1 (5 bases). Per germline, CDR1 SGHDT and CDR2 YYEEEE. This CDR3 spans 17 amino acids. The CDR3 nucleotides read TGTGCCAGCAGCAAAAAGTGGGGCAGTCTGCCCACCGTGGAGCTGTTTTTT. It is translated as CASSKKWGSLPTVELFF.

Only a few counts were recorded for this clonotype. The chain uses TRBV28 and TRBJ2-7; D not certain. Per the germline V gene, CDR1 is MDHEN and CDR2 is SYDVKM. This CDR3 contains 15 residues. V was trimmed by 5 bases and J by 3 bases, leaving 17 bases between them. The CDR3 region has the DNA TGTGCCAGCAGTCCTCCGGGTTTCCAACGCTACGAGCAGTACTTC. Protein product: CASSPPGFQRYEQYF. Supplemented by reference TRBV28 and TRBJ2-7, the full variable domain reads DVKVTQSSRYLVKRTGEKVFLECVQDMDHENMFWYRQDPGLGLRLIYFSYDVKMKEKGDIPEGYSVSREKKERFSLILESASTNQTSMYLCASSPPGFQRYEQYFGPGTRLTVT.

This clonotype was seen many times. The chain recombines TRBV29-1 with TRBJ1-2, with D possibly matching TRBD1 (5 bases). V shed 7 bases and J shed 4 bases, with 22 bases lying between them. This CDR3 is built from 15 residues. From germline, CDR1 is SQVTM and CDR2 ANQGSEA. Here the CDR3 reads CSARSGGGQGYGYTF. Written as DNA, the CDR3 is TGCAGCGCCCGAAGCGGGGGTGGGCAGGGCTATGGCTACACCTTC.

This clonotype was observed many times. This chain joins TRBV5-4 and TRBJ1-2, with D unresolved. V lost 1 base, J lost 0 bases, and 10 bases lay in between. The germline CDR1 and CDR2 sequences are SGHNT and YYREEE (reference sequence). The CDR3 length is 15 residues. The CDR3 loop reads CASSLYARTNYGYTF. As DNA, the CDR3 is TGTGCCAGCAGCTTGTATGCCAGAACTAACTATGGCTACACCTTC. Drawing the rest from reference TRBV5-4 and TRBJ1-2, the complete variable domain is ETGVTQSPTHLIKTRGQQVTLRCSSQSGHNTVSWYQQALGQGPQFIFQYYREEENGRGNFPPRFSGLQFPNYSSELNVNALELDDSALYLCASSLYARTNYGYTFGSGTRLTVV.

This clonotype showed up many times. V and J are TRBV10-3 and TRBJ2-7; 10 bases map to TRBD2. Per the germline V gene, CDR1 is ENHRY and CDR2 is SYGVKD. V dropped 6 bases and J dropped 4; count of bases not matched to a gene: 12. This CDR3 has 16 residues. The CDR3 sequence: CAIRTEAGGPRYEQYF. CDR3 nucleotide sequence: TGTGCCATCAGAACCGAAGCGGGAGGGCCTAGATACGAGCAGTACTTC.

This clonotype was counted between two and nine times. The V and J genes are TRBV4-1 and TRBJ2-7, with TRBD2 matching 11 bases. Looked up from germline, CDR1 is MGHRA and CDR2 is YSYEKL. The V gene end was trimmed by 4 bases and the J gene end by 0 bases; junction bases not matched to a gene: 2. The CDR3 totals 15 residues. CDR3 in amino acids: CASSLGTSGSYEQYF. DNA for the CDR3: TGCGCCAGCAGCCTTGGGACTAGCGGCTCCTACGAGCAGTACTTC.

This clonotype was counted ten times or more. An end of the junction differs from the germline gene, which may be a read error. The V call is TRBV6-5, the J call TRBJ2-3, with D maybe TRBD1 (6 bases). The CDR3 covers 13 residues. Per germline, CDR1 MNHEY and CDR2 SVGAGI. The CDR3 DNA follows: TGTGCCAGCAGTGAGACTATCGGGACACCCTCTTACTTT. Translating it yields CASSETIGTPSYF.

This clonotype appeared many times. The chain employs TRBV29-1 and TRBJ1-1, with no clear D. Germline loops: CDR1 SQVTM, CDR2 ANQGSEA. The germline V and J ends were trimmed by 4 bases and 11 bases, with 20 bases remaining between them. The CDR3 is made up of 13 amino acids. Here the CDR3 reads CSVVDPLPDRAFF. DNA of the CDR3: TGCAGCGTTGTAGACCCTCTCCCGGATCGGGCTTTCTTT. The entire variable domain, with the rest obtained from reference TRBV29-1 and TRBJ1-1, is as follows: SAVISQKPSRDICQRGTSLTIQCQVDSQVTMMFWYRQQPGQSLTLIATANQGSEATYESGFVIDKFPISRPNLTFSTLTVSNMSPEDSSIYLCSVVDPLPDRAFFGQGTRLTVV.

This clonotype was recorded many times. This chain's CDR3 is CASSLELLREQYF. DNA for the CDR3: TGTGCCAGCAGTTTAGAACTACTCCGGGAGCAGTACTTC. The chain joins TRBV28 to TRBJ2-7; D is unclear. Germline V gives CDR1 MDHEN, CDR2 SYDVKM. The CDR3 contains 13 residues. V was cut by 2 bases and J by 7 bases, with 12 bases left in between.

This clonotype was counted ten times or more. This sequence joins TRBV24-1 and TRBJ1-4, with TRBD1 matching over 10 bases. The V and J ends lost 3 bases and 8 bases, in that order; junction bases with no gene match: 11. Germline CDR1 is KGHDR and CDR2 is SFDVKD. The CDR3 runs 17 residues. The CDR3 protein is CATSDARPGTGEEKLFF. DNA of the CDR3: TGTGCCACCAGTGATGCCCGACCGGGGACAGGGGAAGAAAAACTGTTTTTT.

In this sample, this clonotype turned up a few times. The chain employs TRBV20-1 and TRBJ1-1, with 9 bases that match TRBD1. The CDR3 spans 13 residues. The J segment lost 13 bases and the V segment lost 5 bases, leaving 14 bases of the junction unmatched. From germline, CDR1 is DFQATT and CDR2 SNEGSKA (reference sequence). The CDR3 protein is CSAPFGGQGNLFF. The CDR3 DNA follows: TGCAGTGCTCCCTTTGGGGGACAGGGAAATCTTTTCTTT.

V is TRBV11-3 and J is TRBJ2-1, with 7 bases identical to TRBD2. Per the germline V gene, CDR1 is SGHNT and CDR2 is YENEEA. With V trimmed by 2 bases and J by 5 bases, 6 bases remained unmatched. This CDR3 is 15 amino acids long. DNA of the CDR3: TGTGCCAGCAGCTTAACTGGACTAGGCAACAATGAGCAGTTCTTC. Residues: CASSLTGLGNNEQFF.

This clonotype has ten or more counts. The V gene is TRBV18, the J gene TRBJ1-4, with 7 bases that match TRBD1. The germline CDR1 and CDR2 sequences are KGHSH and LQKENI. The V and J ends lost 0 bases and 8 bases, in that order; junction bases with no gene match: 9. This CDR3 is built from 16 residues. The CDR3 reads CASSPPGGTEKEKLFF. The DNA of the CDR3 is TGTGCCAGCTCACCACCGGGGGGGACAGAAAAAGAAAAACTGTTTTTT.

This clonotype came up many times. The CDR3, as DNA: TGTGCCAGCAGCCAAGATACAGGAGCCTATGGCTACACCTTC. It encodes CASSQDTGAYGYTF. V gene TRBV3-1 combines with J gene TRBJ1-2; tentative D call: TRBD1 (5 bases). Germline V CDR1 and CDR2: LGHDT, YNNKEL (reference sequence). This CDR3 comprises 14 residues. V was clipped by 0 bases and J by 4 bases, with 9 bases between them.